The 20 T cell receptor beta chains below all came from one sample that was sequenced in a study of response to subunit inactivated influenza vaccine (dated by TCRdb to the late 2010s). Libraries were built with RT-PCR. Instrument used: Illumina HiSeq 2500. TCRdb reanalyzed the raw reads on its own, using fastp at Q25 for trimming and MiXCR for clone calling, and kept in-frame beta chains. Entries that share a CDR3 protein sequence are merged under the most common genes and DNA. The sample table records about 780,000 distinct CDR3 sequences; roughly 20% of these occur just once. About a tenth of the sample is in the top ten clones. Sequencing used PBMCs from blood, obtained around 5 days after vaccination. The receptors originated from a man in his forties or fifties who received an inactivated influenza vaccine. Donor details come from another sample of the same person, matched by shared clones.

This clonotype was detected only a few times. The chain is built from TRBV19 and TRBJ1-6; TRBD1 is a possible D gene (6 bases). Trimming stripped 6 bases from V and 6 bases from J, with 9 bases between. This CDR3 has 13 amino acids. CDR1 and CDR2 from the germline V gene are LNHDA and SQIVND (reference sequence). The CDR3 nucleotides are TGTGCCAGTAGACTGGACAGTAATTCACCCCTCCACTTT. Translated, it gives CASRLDSNSPLHF.

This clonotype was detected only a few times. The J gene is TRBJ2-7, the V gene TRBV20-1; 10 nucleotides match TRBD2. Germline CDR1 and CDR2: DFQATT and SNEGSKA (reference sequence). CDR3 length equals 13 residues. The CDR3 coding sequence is TGCTCCACGAACGGACTAGCGGACTACGAGCAGTACTTC. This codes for CSTNGLADYEQYF.

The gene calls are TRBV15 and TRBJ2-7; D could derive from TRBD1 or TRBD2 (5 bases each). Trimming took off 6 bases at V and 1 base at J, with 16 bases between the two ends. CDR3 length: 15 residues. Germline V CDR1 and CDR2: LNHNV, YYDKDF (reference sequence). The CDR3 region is CATRAGDQFSYEQYF. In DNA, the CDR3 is TGTGCCACCAGGGCCGGGGACCAGTTTTCCTACGAGCAGTACTTC.

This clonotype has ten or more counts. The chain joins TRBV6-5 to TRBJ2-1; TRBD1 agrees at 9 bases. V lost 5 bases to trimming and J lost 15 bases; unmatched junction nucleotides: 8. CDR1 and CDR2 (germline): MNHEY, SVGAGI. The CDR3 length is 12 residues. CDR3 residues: CASSHNRDRVFF. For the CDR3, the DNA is TGTGCCAGCAGTCATAACCGGGACAGGGTGTTCTTC.

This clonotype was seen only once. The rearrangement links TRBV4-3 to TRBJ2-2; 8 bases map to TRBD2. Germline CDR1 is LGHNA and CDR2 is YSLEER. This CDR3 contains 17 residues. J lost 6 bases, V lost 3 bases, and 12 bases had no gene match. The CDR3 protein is CASSHTPGGGGPGELFF. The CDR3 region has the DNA TGCGCCAGCAGCCACACACCCGGGGGGGGAGGCCCCGGGGAGCTGTTTTTT.

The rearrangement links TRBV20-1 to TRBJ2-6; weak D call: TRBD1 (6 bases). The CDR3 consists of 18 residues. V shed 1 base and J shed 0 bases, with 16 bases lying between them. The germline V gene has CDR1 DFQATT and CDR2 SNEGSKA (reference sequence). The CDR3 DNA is TGCAGTGCTAGAGGTCTTTTTGGCAGGGGCTCTGGGGCCAACGTCCTGACTTTC. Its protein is CSARGLFGRGSGANVLTF.

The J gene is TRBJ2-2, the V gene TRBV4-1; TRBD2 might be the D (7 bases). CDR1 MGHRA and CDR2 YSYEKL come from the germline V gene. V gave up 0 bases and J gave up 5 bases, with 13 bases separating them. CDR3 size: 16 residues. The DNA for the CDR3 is TGCGCCAGCAGCCAAGATCGGGGGGCAGGGACCGGGGAGCTGTTTTTT. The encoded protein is CASSQDRGAGTGELFF.

Here the CDR3 DNA reads TGCAGTGCCCTCCCTAGGGCAGATACGCAGTATTTT. This sequence encodes CSALPRADTQYF. This rearrangement joins TRBV20-1 to TRBJ2-3, with no clear D. The CDR3 has 12 residues. V lost 6 bases and J lost 4, with 11 bases in between. The germline gives CDR1 DFQATT, CDR2 SNEGSKA (reference sequence).

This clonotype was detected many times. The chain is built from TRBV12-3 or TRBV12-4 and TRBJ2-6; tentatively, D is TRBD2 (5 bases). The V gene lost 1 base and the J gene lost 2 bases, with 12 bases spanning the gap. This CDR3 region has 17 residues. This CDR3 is CASSLGSGITGANVLTF. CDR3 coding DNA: TGTGCCAGCAGTTTAGGTTCGGGGATCACTGGGGCCAACGTCCTGACTTTC.

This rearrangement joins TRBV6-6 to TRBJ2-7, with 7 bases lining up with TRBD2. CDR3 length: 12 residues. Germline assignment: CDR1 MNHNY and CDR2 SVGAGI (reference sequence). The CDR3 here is CATAGTIYEQYF. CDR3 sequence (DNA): TGTGCAACGGCGGGGACTATTTACGAGCAGTACTTC.

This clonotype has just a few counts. The CDR3 DNA is TGTGCCACCAGTGATTTGAAATCGGCTCCGGGACAGGGGGCCCCCAGCCCTGGGGCCAACGTCCTGACTTTC. The encoded protein is CATSDLKSAPGQGAPSPGANVLTF. The chain links TRBV24-1 to TRBJ2-6, with 12 bases fitting TRBD1. The CDR3 covers 24 residues. The V and J ends lost 0 bases and 2 bases, in that order; junction bases with no gene match: 19. The germline CDR1 and CDR2 sequences are KGHDR and SFDVKD.

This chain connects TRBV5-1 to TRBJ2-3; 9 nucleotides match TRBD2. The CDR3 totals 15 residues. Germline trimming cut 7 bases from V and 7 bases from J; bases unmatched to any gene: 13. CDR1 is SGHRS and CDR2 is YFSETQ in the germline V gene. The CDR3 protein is CASRRTSDTRHTQYF. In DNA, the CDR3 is TGCGCCAGCCGCCGGACTAGCGATACCAGGCATACGCAGTATTTT.

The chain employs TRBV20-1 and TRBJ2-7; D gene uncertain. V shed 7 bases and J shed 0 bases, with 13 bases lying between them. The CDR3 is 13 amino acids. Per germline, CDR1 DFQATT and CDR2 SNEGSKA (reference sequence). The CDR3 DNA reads TGCAGTGTGCAGGACCGGAGCTCCTACGAGCAGTACTTC. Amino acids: CSVQDRSSYEQYF.

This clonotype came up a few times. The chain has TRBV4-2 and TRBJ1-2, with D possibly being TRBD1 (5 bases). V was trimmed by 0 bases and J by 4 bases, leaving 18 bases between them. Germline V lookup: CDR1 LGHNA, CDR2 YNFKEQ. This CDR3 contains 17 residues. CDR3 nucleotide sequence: TGTGCCAGCAGCCAAGAGGGGGGGAGGCAGGGCGGCTATGGCTACACCTTC. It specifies CASSQEGGRQGGYGYTF.

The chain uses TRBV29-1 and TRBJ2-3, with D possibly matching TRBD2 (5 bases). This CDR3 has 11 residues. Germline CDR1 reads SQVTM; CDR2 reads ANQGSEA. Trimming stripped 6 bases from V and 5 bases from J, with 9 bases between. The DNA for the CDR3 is TGCAGCGTATCCCGGGGAGATACGCAGTATTTT. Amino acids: CSVSRGDTQYF.

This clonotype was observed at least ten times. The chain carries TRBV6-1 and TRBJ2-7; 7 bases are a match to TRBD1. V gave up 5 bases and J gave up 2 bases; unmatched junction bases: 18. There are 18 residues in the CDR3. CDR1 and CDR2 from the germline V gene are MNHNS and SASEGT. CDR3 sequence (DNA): TGTGCCAGCAGTCAGTCCCCCCTCTACAGGGGCGACACCTACGAGCAGTACTTC. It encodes CASSQSPLYRGDTYEQYF.

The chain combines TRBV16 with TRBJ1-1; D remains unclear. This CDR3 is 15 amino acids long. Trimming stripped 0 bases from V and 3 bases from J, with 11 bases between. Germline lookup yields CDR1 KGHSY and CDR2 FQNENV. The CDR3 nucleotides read TGTGCCAGCAGCCAATCGATCTTCGGCGACACTGAAGCTTTCTTT. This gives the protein CASSQSIFGDTEAFF.

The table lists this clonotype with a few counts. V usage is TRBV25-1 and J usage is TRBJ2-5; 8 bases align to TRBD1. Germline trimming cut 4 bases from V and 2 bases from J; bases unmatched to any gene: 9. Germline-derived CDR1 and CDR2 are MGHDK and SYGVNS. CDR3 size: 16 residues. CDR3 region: CASSVSGTGNQETQYF. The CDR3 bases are TGTGCCAGCAGTGTGTCCGGGACAGGTAATCAAGAGACCCAGTACTTC.

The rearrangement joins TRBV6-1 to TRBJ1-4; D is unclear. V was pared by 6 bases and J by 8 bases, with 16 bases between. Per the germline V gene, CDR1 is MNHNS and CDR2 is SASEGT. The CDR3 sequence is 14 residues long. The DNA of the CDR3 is TGTGCCAGCAGACTTGACCCGCAAGGAGAAAAACTGTTTTTT. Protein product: CASRLDPQGEKLFF.

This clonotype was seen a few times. CDR3 in amino acids: CASSYRGGRGVNEQFF. The CDR3 region has the DNA TGTGCCAGCAGTTACAGGGGGGGCCGGGGGGTAAATGAGCAGTTCTTC. The V and J genes are TRBV6-2 or TRBV6-3 and TRBJ2-1; the D gene is possibly TRBD2 (7 bases). CDR1 and CDR2 from the germline V gene are MNHEY and SVGEGT. This CDR3 has 16 residues. The V gene lost 2 bases and the J gene lost 7 bases, with 18 bases spanning the gap.